A single sample gave rise to the 10 T cell receptor beta chains below, sequenced in a study of T cell responses to AZD1222 COVID-19 vaccine. The method was immunoSEQ multiplex PCR; TCRdb's version includes in-frame clones alone and lacks a portion of them. Seen here are about 55,000 clones, more than 80% observed once, and the top ten hold roughly 2%. Sequenced here: peripheral blood, sampled on day 0 of AZD1222 vaccination. All receptors derive from an adult in good health.

The chain combines TRBV10-3 with TRBJ1-1; the D gene is possibly TRBD1 (5 bases). Germline CDR1 ENHRY, CDR2 SYGVKD. Trimming removed 4 bases at V and 9 bases at J, with 18 bases between. CDR3 size: 14 residues. The CDR3 DNA follows: TGTGCCATCAGTGCCGGCGGGACTCCCGGTCAAGCTTTCTTT. It is translated as CAISAGGTPGQAFF.

The rearrangement uses TRBV3-1 (or the pseudogene TRBV3-2) and TRBJ2-2; D gene ambiguous. The germline V gene has CDR1 LGHDT and CDR2 YNNKEL (reference sequence). V lost 5 bases, J lost 5 bases, and 3 bases lay in between. The CDR3 has 11 residues. CDR3 bases: TGTGCCAGCAGCGAAACCGGGGAGCTGTTTTTT. Encoded protein: CASSETGELFF.

The chain employs TRBV3-1 (or the pseudogene TRBV3-2) and TRBJ2-1; TRBD1 agrees at 7 bases. Germline CDR1 is LGHDT and CDR2 is YNNKEL (reference sequence). The CDR3 runs 15 residues. V shed 4 bases and J 12 bases; nucleotides not matched to a gene: 15. This CDR3 reads CASSLRTGQGEWQFF. The CDR3 nucleotides read TGTGCCAGCAGCCTTCGGACCGGGCAGGGGGAGTGGCAGTTCTTC.

The CDR3 nucleotides read TGTGCCAGCTCACCACCCGGGACTCTGCAGTACGAGCAGTACTTC. Protein: CASSPPGTLQYEQYF. The chain carries TRBV18 and TRBJ2-7; a possible D gene is TRBD2 (6 bases). Between the trimmed V and J ends, which lost 0 bases and 4 bases, there was a span of 13 bases. The CDR3 totals 15 residues. Germline CDR1 reads KGHSH; CDR2 reads LQKENI. The full variable domain, completed using reference TRBV18 and TRBJ2-7, is NAGVMQNPRHLVRRRGQEARLRCSPMKGHSHVYWYRQLPEEGLKFMVYLQKENIIDESGMPKERFSAEFPKEGPSILRIQQVVRGDSAAYFCASSPPGTLQYEQYFGPGTRLTVT.

The chain links TRBV6-5 to TRBJ1-5, with D unresolved. The CDR3 contains 13 residues. The germline V gene has CDR1 MNHEY and CDR2 SVGAGI. Trimming shortened V by 0 bases and J by 6 bases, and 6 bases separated the two germline ends. CDR3 residues: CASSYSQSQPQHF. The CDR3 region has the DNA TGTGCCAGCAGTTACTCACAGAGTCAGCCCCAGCATTTT.

This chain links TRBV15 with TRBJ2-7; D gene uncertain. Germline V gene lookup returns CDR1 LNHNV and CDR2 YYDKDF (reference sequence). This CDR3 contains 14 residues. V lost 0 bases, J lost 3 bases, and 9 bases lay in between. The CDR3 protein is CATSRDAGRYEQYF. CDR3 coding DNA: TGTGCCACCAGCAGAGATGCAGGCCGCTACGAGCAGTACTTC.

J is TRBJ1-1 and V is TRBV5-8; 7 bases agree with TRBD1. Germline V gene lookup returns CDR1 SGHTS and CDR2 YDEGEE. The ends lost 6 bases at V and 0 bases at J; junction bases unmatched: 2. The CDR3 extends over 13 amino acids. This CDR3 is CASTGQMNTEAFF. The CDR3 DNA sequence: TGTGCCAGCACGGGACAGATGAACACTGAAGCTTTCTTT. Full variable domain (rest looked up from reference TRBV5-8 and TRBJ1-1): EAGVTQSPTHLIKTRGQQATLRCSPISGHTSVYWYQQALGLGLQFLLWYDEGEERNRGNFPPRFSGRQFPNYSSELNVNALELEDSALYLCASTGQMNTEAFFGQGTRLTVV.

The CDR3 DNA is TGTGCCAGTAGTATGGCAGGGGCTAATGAAAAACTGTTTTTT. Its translation: CASSMAGANEKLFF. The V gene is TRBV19, the J gene TRBJ1-4, with D possibly matching TRBD1 (6 bases). CDR1 is LNHDA, CDR2 SQIVND, per germline (reference sequence). V shed 3 bases and J shed 3 bases, with 8 bases lying between them. The CDR3 totals 14 residues. The variable domain in full, with the rest retrieved from reference TRBV19 and TRBJ1-4, is DGGITQSPKYLFRKEGQNVTLSCEQNLNHDAMYWYRQDPGQGLRLIYYSQIVNDFQKGDIAEGYSVSREKKESFPLTVTSAQKNPTAFYLCASSMAGANEKLFFGSGTQLSVL.

This rearrangement joins TRBV24-1 to TRBJ2-3; D unresolved. CDR1 and CDR2 (germline): KGHDR, SFDVKD. CDR3 length equals 13 residues. Trimming removed 5 bases at V and 6 bases at J, with 11 bases between. CDR3 sequence: CATSAPGVDTQYF. The CDR3 region has the DNA TGTGCCACCAGTGCACCTGGAGTGGATACGCAGTATTTT.

The chain couples TRBV19 to TRBJ2-2; no definite D call. The CDR3 runs to 15 residues. CDR1 and CDR2 from the germline V gene are LNHDA and SQIVND (reference sequence). Trimming stripped 4 bases from V and 2 bases from J, with 11 bases between. Written as DNA, the CDR3 is TGTGCCAGTAGTAAATTCCTGGCCAACACCGGGGAGCTGTTTTTT. Amino acids: CASSKFLANTGELFF.